This T cell receptor (beta chain) is from a study of cytomegalovirus exposure and HLA in healthy donors. There are a few counts of this clone. What it binds is unknown. Germline CDR1 reads LGHNA; CDR2 reads YSLEER. This CDR3 is built from 17 residues. The V end was cut by 3 bases, the J end by 3 bases, with 18 bases between. Study results and limitations: The study had only CMV serostatus as immune exposure information.

A multiplex PCR was run with 60 Vbeta primers and 13 Jbeta primers. Profiling relied on immunoSEQ multiplex PCR, and the TCRdb table lists in-frame clones only, not all of them. The sample has just over 150,000 clones; 70% to 90% are singletons. The rearrangement joins TRBV4-3 to TRBJ1-5; no clear D. Sequenced sample: PBMCs. This receptor was identified in a woman between 18 and 29 years old in good health and CMV-seronegative. The CDR3 DNA reads as TGCGCCAGCAGCCAGGATCTTGGACTGCAGCACAATCAGCCCCAGCATTTT. This gives the protein CASSQDLGLQHNQPQHF.